The text below deals with one TCR beta chain. V shed 7 bases and J 3 bases; nucleotides not matched to a gene: 23. The CDR3 is 19 residues long. CDR1 WSHSY and CDR2 SAAADI come from the germline V gene. This specimen comes from a study of control samples from healthy donors and cancer patients. Assay used: immunoSEQ multiplex PCR; TCRdb lists only in-frame clones, some missing. The top ten hold 5.5% to 7.5% of the sample, which has 350,000 to 450,000 clones, 75% to 95% seen once. The V call is TRBV10-2, the J call TRBJ2-7, with 8 positions matching TRBD1. What was sequenced was PBMCs. This clonotype was sampled from a man aged 40-55 years with head and neck cancer. In DNA, the CDR3 is TGCGCCAGCAAATACAGACAGGGGAAACCGCGACACGTAGACTACGAGCAGTACTTC. The encoded protein is CASKYRQGKPRHVDYEQYF.